This T cell receptor beta chain comes out of a study of blood T cell repertoires in COVID-19. Study-level information: T cells, B-cell-depleted T cells, or PBMCs provided the cDNA or gDNA that served as material.

In the authors' methods: Amplification of reference gene primers was used by the study to estimate nucleated cell counts. Libraries were prepared by immunoSEQ multiplex PCR; TCRdb keeps only in-frame clonotypes and omits some of them. D and trimming come from the DNA, and the V and J calls and clone size come from that table. The sample includes some 100,000 clones, around 90% seen only once; the top ten take around 5%. Sequenced sample: peripheral blood. The sequence came from an elderly woman with active COVID-19.

Here the CDR3 DNA reads TGTGCCAGTAGTATTCTACAGGGTAACAATCAGCCCCAGCATTTT. Translated: CASSILQGNNQPQHF. This chain uses TRBV19 with TRBJ1-5; perhaps TRBD1 as D (6 bases). V was shortened by 3 bases and J by 3 bases, with 12 bases between the two germline ends. The CDR3 has 15 amino acids. CDR1 LNHDA and CDR2 SQIVND come from the germline V gene (reference sequence).